The next 14 T cell receptor beta chains were all read from a single sample in a study of glioma-infiltrating T cells after dendritic cell vaccination. Here immunoSEQ multiplex PCR was the method, and the copy in TCRdb shows in-frame clones only, minus some. The sample has tens of thousands of clones, under 90% seen once. The sequencing used blood, collected before dendritic cell vaccination. The receptors originated from a human donor with glioblastoma.

This chain links TRBV27 with TRBJ2-5, with a weak D call TRBD1 (5 bases). Germline V CDR1 and CDR2: MNHEY, SMNVEV (reference sequence). Trimming stripped 5 bases from V and 4 bases from J, with 8 bases between. This CDR3 has 12 residues. CDR3 coding DNA: TGTGCCAGCAGTACCCAGGGAGAGACCCAGTACTTC. Amino acid sequence: CASSTQGETQYF.

This rearrangement joins TRBV19 to TRBJ2-1; 9 bases agree with TRBD1. V trimming: 5 bases; J trimming: 6 bases; junction bases outside the gene matches: 11. The CDR3 extends over 16 amino acids. Germline CDR1 and CDR2: LNHDA and SQIVND (reference sequence). The CDR3 reads CASSAPGRTGANEQFF. The CDR3 DNA reads as TGTGCCAGTAGTGCCCCAGGCCGGACAGGGGCCAATGAGCAGTTCTTC.

The rearrangement links TRBV6-1 to TRBJ1-1, with D possibly TRBD1 on 6 matching bases. The germline V gene encodes CDR1 MNHNS and CDR2 SASEGT. V lost 6 bases, J lost 1 base, and 12 bases lay in between. The CDR3 has 14 amino acids. CDR3 DNA: TGTGCCAGCAGGAGTGGGGGGGCGAACACTGAAGCTTTCTTT. As protein: CASRSGGANTEAFF.

This clone was detected only once. The V and J genes are TRBV2 and TRBJ1-3; 9 positions agree with TRBD1. Germline-derived CDR1 and CDR2 are SNHLY and FYNNEI. The CDR3 has 13 residues. With 6 bases clipped from V and 5 bases from J, the junction kept 2 bases outside the gene matches. CDR3 protein: CASRQGARNTIYF. As DNA, the CDR3 is TGTGCCAGCAGACAGGGGGCTCGAAACACCATATATTTT.

This chain joins TRBV4-1 and TRBJ2-7; 10 nucleotides match TRBD1. The CDR3 totals 15 residues. CDR1 and CDR2 from the germline V gene are MGHRA and YSYEKL. V lost 0 bases to trimming and J lost 4 bases; unmatched junction nucleotides: 3. The CDR3 protein is CASSQEDRGWYEQYF. CDR3 sequence (DNA): TGCGCCAGCAGCCAAGAGGACAGGGGGTGGTACGAGCAGTACTTC.

The chain employs TRBV6-5 and TRBJ2-2, with 7 bases identical to TRBD2. Germline V gene data show CDR1 as MNHEY and CDR2 as SVGAGI. The V segment lost 0 bases and the J segment 2 bases; nucleotides outside the gene matches: 3. CDR3 length equals 16 residues. This chain's CDR3 is CASSYSGGRNTGELFF. In DNA form, the CDR3 reads TGTGCCAGCAGTTACTCGGGGGGGAGAAACACCGGGGAGCTGTTTTTT.

The gene calls are TRBV7-6 and TRBJ2-3, with D tentatively TRBD1 (6 bases). V was pared by 4 bases and J by 2 bases, with 10 bases between. This CDR3 comprises 14 residues. Germline lookup yields CDR1 SGHVS and CDR2 FNYEAQ. The CDR3 DNA is TGTGCCAGCAGCTCAGACAGGTCCACAGATACGCAGTATTTT. Protein sequence: CASSSDRSTDTQYF.

The chain recombines TRBV7-8 with TRBJ1-2, with 9 bases that match TRBD1. Germline CDR1 is SGHVS and CDR2 is FQNEAQ. V lost 5 bases to trimming and J lost 5 bases; unmatched junction nucleotides: 6. CDR3 length equals 14 residues. The CDR3 coding sequence is TGTGCCAGCAGCCACAGGGGGCGGGAATATGGCTACACCTTC. It translates to CASSHRGREYGYTF.

The chain carries TRBV1 and TRBJ2-7; whether TRBD1, the table's D call, matches the DNA was not checked. TRBV1 is shown as a pseudogene. CDR3 size: 15 residues. CDR3 coding DNA: TGCACCAGCAGCCAAGGGACAGGGGGAGGAAACGAGCAGTACTTC. This translates into CTSSQGTGGGNEQYF.

The V gene is TRBV19, the J gene TRBJ2-3, with TRBD1 as a possible D gene (6 bases). The CDR3 runs 14 residues. Germline assignment: CDR1 LNHDA and CDR2 SQIVND (reference sequence). Trimming stripped 6 bases from V and 5 bases from J, with 15 bases between. The CDR3 sequence: CASSTGPSGDTQYF. The CDR3 region has the DNA TGTGCCAGTAGCACAGGGCCGTCCGGAGATACGCAGTATTTT.

This clone was counted a few times. The J gene is TRBJ1-4, the V gene TRBV6-6; no clear D gene. The CDR3 spans 14 residues. Trimming stripped 0 bases from V and 7 bases from J, with 9 bases between. CDR1 and CDR2 (germline): MNHNY, SVGAGI (reference sequence). CDR3 protein: CASSYSLGSEKLFF. Written as DNA, the CDR3 is TGTGCCAGCAGTTACTCGCTTGGGAGTGAAAAACTGTTTTTT.

This chain joins TRBV28 and TRBJ2-3; 9 bases line up with TRBD2. Germline-derived CDR1 and CDR2 are MDHEN and SYDVKM. V was pared by 3 bases and J by 2 bases, with 6 bases of the junction left unmatched. The CDR3 is 16 residues long. The CDR3 nucleotides are TGTGCCAGCAGTTTTATCAGGACTAGCGACACAGATACGCAGTATTTT. This translates into CASSFIRTSDTDTQYF.

The chain combines TRBV7-3 with TRBJ2-7; TRBD1 agrees at 7 bases. This CDR3 has 17 amino acids. Germline-derived CDR1 and CDR2 are SGHTA and FQGTGA. J was trimmed by 2 bases and V by 5 bases; bases with no gene match: 15. CDR3 nucleotides: TGTGCCAGCAGCCACAGGGGCACAGACACCTCAACCTACGAGCAGTACTTC. Residues: CASSHRGTDTSTYEQYF. The full variable domain, in which reference TRBV7-3 and TRBJ2-7 provide the parts outside the CDR3, is GAGVSQTPSNKVTEKGKYVELRCDPISGHTALYWYRQSLGQGPEFLIYFQGTGAADDSGLPNDRFFAVRPEGSVSTLKIQRTERGDSAVYLCASSHRGTDTSTYEQYFGPGTRLTVT.

This clone was detected a few times. The gene calls are TRBV4-3 and TRBJ2-4; 9 bases line up with TRBD1. This CDR3 comprises 16 residues. The trim removed 1 base at V and 8 bases at J, leaving 9 bases unmatched. Germline V gene data show CDR1 as LGHNA and CDR2 as YSLEER. CDR3 DNA: TGCGCCAGCAGCCAAGCCCCCGGGACAGGGATAGACATTCAGTACTTC. Translated: CASSQAPGTGIDIQYF.